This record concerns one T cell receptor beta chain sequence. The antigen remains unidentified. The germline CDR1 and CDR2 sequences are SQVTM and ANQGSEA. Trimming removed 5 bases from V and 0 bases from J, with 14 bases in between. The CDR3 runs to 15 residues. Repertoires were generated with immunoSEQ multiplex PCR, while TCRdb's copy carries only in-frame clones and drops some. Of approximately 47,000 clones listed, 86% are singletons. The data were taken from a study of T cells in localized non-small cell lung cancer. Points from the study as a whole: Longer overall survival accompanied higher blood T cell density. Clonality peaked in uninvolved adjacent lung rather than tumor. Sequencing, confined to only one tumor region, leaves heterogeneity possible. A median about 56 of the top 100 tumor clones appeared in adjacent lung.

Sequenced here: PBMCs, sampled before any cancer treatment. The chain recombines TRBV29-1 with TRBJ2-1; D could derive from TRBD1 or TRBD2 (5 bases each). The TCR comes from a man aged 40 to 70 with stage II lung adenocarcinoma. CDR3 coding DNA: TGCAGCGTTCTCGACGGGGCCAGCTCCTACAATGAGCAGTTCTTC. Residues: CSVLDGASSYNEQFF.